This T cell receptor (beta chain) was sequenced in a study of T cell clones after liver transplantation. Study context: TCRbeta sequencing after a pre-transplant mixed lymphocyte reaction identified graft-donor-reactive clones, later tracked in post-transplant blood. Apart from a few HCV-positive recipients, transplants were for non-autoimmune, non-viral reasons. Blood was drawn pre-transplant, before withdrawal, and after full or failed withdrawal. Findings of the study overall: Low donor cell numbers restricted donor-reactive repertoire measurement in two subjects.

As to this clone: Its antigen remains unknown.

CDR3 length: 14 residues. Trimming took 0 bases from V and 4 from J, leaving 8 bases between them. Germline values: CDR1 LNHNV, CDR2 YYDKDF (reference sequence). Produced via immunoSEQ multiplex PCR; TCRdb's table is partial and in-frame only. This sample has just under 60,000 clones, with about two thirds found just once. J is TRBJ2-3 and V is TRBV15; D is unresolved. The clonotype was recovered from a human patient who received a liver transplant. Some T cells could come from the graft donor. The sample was CD4+ T cells from blood, taken at the approximately 15-month timepoint. The CDR3 sequence is CATSRDIGADTQYF. CDR3 nucleotides: TGTGCCACCAGCAGAGATATTGGGGCAGATACGCAGTATTTT.